Following are 10 T cell receptor beta chains from one sample sequenced in a study of T-cell memory formation after mild COVID-19. MiXCR, applied by TCRdb to the 5' RACE reads, yields one record per CDR3 protein. Of about 270,000 distinct CDR3 sequences listed, 15% to 20% are singletons. The sequenced material came from PBMCs or a T cell subset sorted from them (not recorded which). The receptors come from a man between 18 and 29 years old who had mild COVID-19 (a few samples of this study predate the infection). Cell type and time point are not known.

This clonotype was recorded a few times. This chain links TRBV7-2 with TRBJ2-1; TRBD2 might be the D (6 bases). Germline V gene sequence: CDR1 SGHTA, CDR2 FQGNSA. CDR3 length: 14 amino acids. V was pared by 7 bases and J by 1 base, with 11 bases between. CDR3 DNA: TGTGCCAGCAAGCGTAGCGGTTCCTACAATGAGCAGTTCTTC. Its protein product is CASKRSGSYNEQFF. The variable domain in full, with the rest retrieved from reference TRBV7-2 and TRBJ2-1, is GAGVSQSPSNKVTEKGKDVELRCDPISGHTALYWYRQSLGQGLEFLIYFQGNSAPDKSGLPSDRFSAERTGGSVSTLTIQRTQQEDSAVYLCASKRSGSYNEQFFGPGTRLTVL.

This clonotype was picked up many times. V gene TRBV6-6 combines with J gene TRBJ1-1; weak D call: TRBD1 (6 bases). V lost 2 bases and J 4 bases, leaving 14 bases between the germline ends. CDR3 length equals 15 residues. CDR1 and CDR2 (germline): MNHNY, SVGAGI (reference sequence). This CDR3 is CASSYLSAGATEAFF. CDR3 nucleotide sequence: TGTGCCAGCAGTTACCTCTCCGCAGGGGCCACTGAAGCTTTCTTT.

V is TRBV6-2 or TRBV6-3 and J is TRBJ2-1; the match to TRBD2 covers 9 bases. J gave up 8 bases and V 6 bases, and 11 bases lay outside the gene matches. This CDR3 has 15 amino acids. Germline V gives CDR1 MNHEY, CDR2 SVGEGT. The CDR3 nucleotides are TGTGCCAGCAGGACCTTCGCGGGGGGGTTTTATGAGCAGTTCTTC. Its protein product is CASRTFAGGFYEQFF.

Concerning this clonotype: The junction departs from germline at one end; a sequencing error may be responsible. The chain has TRBV5-1 and TRBJ2-3; 7 bases match TRBD1. This CDR3 spans 14 amino acids. Germline loops: CDR1 SGHRS, CDR2 YFSETQ. CDR3 DNA sequence: TGCGCCAGCAGCCCCGGACAGGCCACAAATACGCAGTATTTT. Translating gives CASSPGQATNTQYF.

This clonotype appeared a few times. The CDR3 DNA reads TGCGCCAGCAGAAATCAGGGGAACACTGAAGCTTTCTTT. Translated, it gives CASRNQGNTEAFF. The V and J genes are TRBV5-1 and TRBJ1-1; a weak D match, TRBD1 (5 bases). Germline V gene data show CDR1 as SGHRS and CDR2 as YFSETQ. The V end was cut by 5 bases, the J end by 1 base, with 9 bases between. The CDR3 sequence is 13 residues long.

The genes are TRBV25-1 and TRBJ2-4; D uncertain. Trimming took off 8 bases at V and 0 bases at J, with 8 bases between the two ends. The V gene's germline CDR1 is MGHDK and CDR2 SYGVNS. The CDR3 contains 13 residues. The CDR3: CASSQVAKNIQYF. CDR3 DNA: TGTGCCAGCTCCCAAGTAGCCAAAAACATTCAGTACTTC.

Only a few counts were recorded for this clonotype. The chain has TRBV6-5 and TRBJ2-7, with 7 bases aligning to TRBD2. This CDR3 contains 14 residues. Germline CDR1 is MNHEY and CDR2 is SVGAGI. The V gene end was trimmed by 5 bases and the J gene end by 1 base; junction bases not matched to a gene: 5. CDR3 loop: CASSGAGLSYEQYF. Written as DNA, the CDR3 is TGTGCCAGCAGTGGGGCGGGACTATCCTACGAGCAGTACTTC.

A few counts support this clonotype. The chain employs TRBV11-2 and TRBJ2-2, with D possibly matching TRBD1 (6 bases). Deletions cut 7 bases from V and 7 bases from J, with 13 bases between. The CDR3 has 13 amino acids. In germline, CDR1 is SGHAT, CDR2 FQNNGV. The CDR3 sequence: CASISRGGGELFF. The CDR3 DNA follows: TGTGCCAGCATTAGCAGGGGCGGCGGGGAGCTGTTTTTT. Full variable domain (outside the CDR3, taken from reference TRBV11-2 and TRBJ2-2): EAGVAQSPRYKIIEKRQSVAFWCNPISGHATLYWYQQILGQGPKLLIQFQNNGVVDDSQLPKDRFSAERLKGVDSTLKIQPAKLEDSAVYLCASISRGGGELFFGEGSRLTVL.

The rearrangement joins TRBV20-1 to TRBJ2-1; possible D gene TRBD1, 5 bases. Looked up from germline, CDR1 is DFQATT and CDR2 is SNEGSKA (reference sequence). There are 11 residues in the CDR3. Trimming removed 4 bases at V and 4 bases at J, with 5 bases between. This chain's CDR3 is CSANRYNEQFF. CDR3 in DNA: TGCAGTGCTAACAGGTACAATGAGCAGTTCTTC.

This clonotype was counted at least ten times. The rearrangement uses TRBV7-2 and TRBJ2-3; D is unresolved. Germline V CDR1 and CDR2: SGHTA, FQGNSA. With 0 bases removed from V and 5 bases from J, the gap between germline ends came to 6 bases. CDR3 length equals 13 residues. The CDR3 loop is CASSLASLDTQYF. In nucleotides, the CDR3 is TGTGCCAGCAGCTTAGCTAGCTTAGATACGCAGTATTTT.